This T cell receptor beta chain was recorded in a study of CD8+ T cells in alopecia areata. The CDR3 runs to 11 residues. The V end was cut by 3 bases, the J end by 7 bases, with 6 bases between. Germline CDR1 reads SGHAT; CDR2 reads FQNNGV. This clone has just one count. Treatment in this sample: oral pan-JAK inhibitor, 5-10 mg twice daily. Sampling of alopecia areata patients yielded lesional scalp punch biopsies as well as peripheral blood. Reverse transcription of extracted RNA yielded cDNA, which provided the sequencing template. Assay used: immunoSEQ multiplex PCR; TCRdb lists only in-frame clones, some missing. Among 90,000 to 150,000 clones listed, 53% were seen once.

The chain recombines TRBV11-2 with TRBJ1-1, with no clear D. The sequencing here drew on CD4+ T cells sorted from blood, taken at week 4, from a patient treated with tofacitinib. The origin of this receptor is a human donor with alopecia areata. The CDR3 spells CASSLTSEAFF. The CDR3 nucleotides are TGTGCCAGCAGCTTGACCAGTGAAGCTTTCTTT.